This TCR beta chain was documented in a study of human T cells and chemical hapten exposure. Whole-study findings and limits: DPC sensitization produced no change in TCRs with frequency above 1 in 1000.

Time point reported: healthy volunteer bleed at 2 weeks. The authors extracted total RNA from unfractionated whole blood. In the case of this clonotype: What it binds is unknown.

As handled by the study authors: Counting gave a median of about 89,000 TCRs per sample, with values ranging from roughly 23,224 to 700,000. TCRdb passed the RACE reads through MiXCR, listing each CDR3 protein once. TCRdb assigned the V and J calls; the authors' analysis was not used. The sample includes about 130,000 distinct CDR3 sequences, approximately 9% seen only once; the top ten take 1.5% to 2%. The V gene lost 8 bases and the J gene lost 2 bases, with 13 bases spanning the gap. Germline assignment: CDR1 SGHTA and CDR2 FQGNSA. CDR3 length equals 13 residues. This TCR came from a male donor in good health. Some clones in this sample may be carry-over from other donors' samples. Sample: whole blood. V and J are TRBV7-2 and TRBJ2-7, with D tentatively TRBD1 (5 bases). The CDR3 region has the DNA TGTGCCAGCGCCCTGGGGCTAACCTACGAGCAGTACTTC. Its protein product is CASALGLTYEQYF.